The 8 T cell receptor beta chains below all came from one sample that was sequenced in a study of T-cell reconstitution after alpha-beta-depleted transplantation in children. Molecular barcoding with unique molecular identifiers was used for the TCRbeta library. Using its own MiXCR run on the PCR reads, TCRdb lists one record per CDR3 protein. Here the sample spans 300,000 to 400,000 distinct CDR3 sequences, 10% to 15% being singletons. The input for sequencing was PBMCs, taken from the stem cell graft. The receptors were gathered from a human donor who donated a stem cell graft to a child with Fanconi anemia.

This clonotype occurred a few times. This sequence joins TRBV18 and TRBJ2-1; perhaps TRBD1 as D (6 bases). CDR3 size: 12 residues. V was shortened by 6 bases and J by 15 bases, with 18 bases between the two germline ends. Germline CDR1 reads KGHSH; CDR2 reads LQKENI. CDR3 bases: TGTGCCAGCTCGTCACCAACAGGGAAGCGGTTCTTC. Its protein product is CASSSPTGKRFF.

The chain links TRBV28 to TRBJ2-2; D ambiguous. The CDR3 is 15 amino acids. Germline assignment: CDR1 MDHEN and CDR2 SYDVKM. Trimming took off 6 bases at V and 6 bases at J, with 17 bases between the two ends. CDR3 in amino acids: CASSSWARSAGELFF. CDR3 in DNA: TGTGCCAGCAGCTCTTGGGCTAGGAGCGCCGGGGAGCTGTTTTTT.

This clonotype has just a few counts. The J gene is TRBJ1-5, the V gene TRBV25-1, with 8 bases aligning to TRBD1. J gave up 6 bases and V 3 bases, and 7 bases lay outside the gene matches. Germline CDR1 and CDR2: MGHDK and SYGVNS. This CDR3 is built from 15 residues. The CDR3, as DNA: TGTGCCAGCAGTGAGCCAGGGGGCTGGGGTCAGCCCCAGCATTTT. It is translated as CASSEPGGWGQPQHF.

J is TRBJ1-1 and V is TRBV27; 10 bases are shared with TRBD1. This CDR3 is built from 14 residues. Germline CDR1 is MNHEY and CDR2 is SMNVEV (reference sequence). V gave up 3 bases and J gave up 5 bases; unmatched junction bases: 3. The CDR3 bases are TGTGCCAGCAGTTTTTGGGACAGGGGAACTGAAGCTTTCTTT. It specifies CASSFWDRGTEAFF.

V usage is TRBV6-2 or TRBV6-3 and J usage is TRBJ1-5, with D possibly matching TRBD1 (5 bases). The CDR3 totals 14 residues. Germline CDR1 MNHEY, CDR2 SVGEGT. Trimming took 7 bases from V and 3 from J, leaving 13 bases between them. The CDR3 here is CASTRGDPNQPQHF. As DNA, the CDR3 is TGTGCCAGCACCAGAGGGGACCCCAATCAGCCCCAGCATTTT.

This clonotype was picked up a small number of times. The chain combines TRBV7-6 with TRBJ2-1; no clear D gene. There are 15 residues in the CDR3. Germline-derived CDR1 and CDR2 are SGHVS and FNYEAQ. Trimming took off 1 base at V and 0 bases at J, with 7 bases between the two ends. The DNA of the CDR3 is TGTGCCAGCAGCTTAGGCAAGAGCTCCTACAATGAGCAGTTCTTC. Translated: CASSLGKSSYNEQFF.

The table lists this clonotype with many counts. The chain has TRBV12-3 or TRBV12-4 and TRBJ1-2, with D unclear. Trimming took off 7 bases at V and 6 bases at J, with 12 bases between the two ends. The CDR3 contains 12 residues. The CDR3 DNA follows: TGTGCCAGCACCCTTTACAATCATGGCTACACCTTC. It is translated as CASTLYNHGYTF.

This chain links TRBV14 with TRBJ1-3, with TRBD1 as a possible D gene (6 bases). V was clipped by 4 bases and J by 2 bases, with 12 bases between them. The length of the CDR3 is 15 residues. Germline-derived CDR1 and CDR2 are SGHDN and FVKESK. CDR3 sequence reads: CASSLFEGAGNTIYF. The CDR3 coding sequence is TGTGCCAGCAGCCTTTTCGAGGGGGCTGGAAACACCATATATTTT.